The 4 T cell receptor beta chains reported below all come from one sample, sequenced in a study of shared clonotypes between healthy human individuals (dated by TCRdb to 2020 to 2022). Library preparation was by the immunoSEQ multiplex PCR assay. The table was pulled from immuneACCESS by TCRdb, which kept in-frame rearrangements only. Such tables lose some clones; where checked, under half of the loss comes from unresolved V genes, and the rest has no known cause. Counted in this sample were approximately 460,000 clones; 75% to 80% of them appeared once. The ten largest clonotypes hold 12% of the sample. The source material was PBMCs. These receptors all come from a woman in her 40s in good health. Some clones in this sample may be carry-over from other donors' samples.

This chain uses TRBV19 with TRBJ1-2; no firm D call. CDR3 length: 14 amino acids. CDR1 is LNHDA, CDR2 SQIVND, per germline (reference sequence). Trimming took 1 base from V and 3 from J, leaving 9 bases between them. CDR3 coding DNA: TGTGCCAGTAGTATAGGCGCGGAAGACTATGGCTACACCTTC. Translation gives CASSIGAEDYGYTF.

The chain joins TRBV15 to TRBJ1-2; TRBD1 matches 7 bases. The CDR3 consists of 13 residues. Germline CDR1 reads LNHNV; CDR2 reads YYDKDF (reference sequence). Trimming took 3 bases from V and 8 from J; bases not matched to a gene: 6. In DNA, the CDR3 is TGTGCCACCAGCAGGGGACAGTTGGAGGGCTACACCTTC. Protein: CATSRGQLEGYTF.

A word on this clone: The sample holds other DNA sequences that translate to the same CDR3. The chain joins TRBV28 to TRBJ2-7; no clear D. CDR1 and CDR2 (germline): MDHEN, SYDVKM. V was cut by 2 bases and J by 0 bases, with 5 bases left in between. The CDR3 is 13 amino acids. The CDR3 is CASSLGSSYEQYF. Here the CDR3 DNA reads TGTGCCAGCAGTTTAGGTAGCTCCTACGAGCAGTACTTC.

The chain employs TRBV6-1 and TRBJ2-7; D possibly corresponds to TRBD2 (5 bases). Trimming removed 2 bases from V and 2 bases from J, with 10 bases in between. Germline CDR1 reads MNHNS; CDR2 reads SASEGT. This CDR3 has 14 amino acids. The CDR3 DNA follows: TGTGCCAGCAGTGAACCGAGGGTCCCCTACGAGCAGTACTTC. This translates into CASSEPRVPYEQYF.